Below are 23 T cell receptor beta chains sequenced from a single sample in a study of cytomegalovirus exposure and HLA in healthy donors. Vbeta (60) and Jbeta (13) primers were used in the PCR. Profiled with immunoSEQ multiplex PCR; TCRdb holds only in-frame clones, not every one. Altogether 110,000 or so clones are present, about 80% being singletons, with the ten largest covering 7% to 9%. The source material was PBMCs. These receptors all stem from a woman in her forties or fifties in good health and CMV-seropositive.

This chain connects TRBV19 to TRBJ2-7, with 8 positions matching TRBD1. Germline V gene data show CDR1 as LNHDA and CDR2 as SQIVND (reference sequence). V gave up 8 bases and J gave up 1 base; unmatched junction bases: 10. CDR3 length: 15 residues. The CDR3 coding sequence is TGTGCCAGTGCCTCTGGACAGGGCGAGTCCTACGAGCAGTACTTC. This translates into CASASGQGESYEQYF.

This clone was seen just once. The chain recombines TRBV7-6 with TRBJ2-7; D is perhaps TRBD2 (5 bases). V lost 2 bases, J lost 5 bases, and 10 bases lay in between. CDR1 is SGHVS and CDR2 is FNYEAQ in the germline V gene. The CDR3 covers 13 residues. CDR3 residues: CASSLTGSDEQYF. Here the CDR3 DNA reads TGTGCCAGCAGCTTAACGGGGTCCGACGAGCAGTACTTC.

V and J are TRBV14 and TRBJ1-1, with unresolved D. This CDR3 is 12 amino acids long. Germline V gene data show CDR1 as SGHDN and CDR2 as FVKESK. V gave up 1 base and J gave up 8 bases, with 8 bases separating them. This CDR3 reads CASSQGAREAFF. For the CDR3, the DNA is TGTGCCAGCAGCCAAGGGGCCCGGGAAGCTTTCTTT.

V is TRBV27 and J is TRBJ1-6; weak D call: TRBD1 (6 bases). The V end lost 5 bases, the J end lost 17 bases, and 22 bases lay between the germline ends. CDR1 and CDR2 from the germline V gene are MNHEY and SMNVEV (reference sequence). The CDR3 spans 14 residues. CDR3 nucleotides: TGTGCCAGCAGTCCGCGGGGGCTTTGGGGGGAGATCCACTTT. It is translated as CASSPRGLWGEIHF.

The rearrangement joins TRBV7-2 to TRBJ2-5; TRBD1 aligns across 10 bases. Germline V CDR1 and CDR2: SGHTA, FQGNSA. This CDR3 is built from 15 residues. After removal of 1 base from V and 4 bases from J, the junction contained 3 bases not matched to a gene. In nucleotides, the CDR3 is TGTGCCAGCAGCTTAGGGACAGGGGGAAGAGAGACCCAGTACTTC. It specifies CASSLGTGGRETQYF.

J is TRBJ2-5 and V is TRBV2; D is possibly TRBD2 (7 bases). This CDR3 is 12 amino acids long. CDR1 and CDR2 (germline): SNHLY, FYNNEI. V lost 6 bases and J 13 bases, leaving 18 bases between the germline ends. This CDR3 reads CASRGGRVPTYF. CDR3 bases: TGTGCCAGCAGGGGGGGGCGGGTCCCTACGTACTTC.

This chain uses TRBV19 with TRBJ2-7, with D perhaps matching TRBD1 (6 bases). The V gene lost 8 bases and the J gene lost 3 bases, with 14 bases spanning the gap. The CDR3 consists of 13 residues. Looked up from germline, CDR1 is LNHDA and CDR2 is SQIVND (reference sequence). In DNA, the CDR3 is TGTGCCAGTGTCGGACAGAATTTCTACGAGCAGTACTTC. Translated: CASVGQNFYEQYF.

The genes are TRBV28 and TRBJ1-5, with 8 bases lining up with TRBD1. CDR1 and CDR2 from the germline V gene are MDHEN and SYDVKM. CDR3 length: 15 residues. V shed 6 bases and J 2 bases; nucleotides not matched to a gene: 6. CDR3 amino acids: CASRDRADGNQPQHF. CDR3 sequence (DNA): TGTGCCAGCAGGGACAGGGCTGATGGCAATCAGCCCCAGCATTTT.

Here the CDR3 DNA reads TGTGCCAGCAGCTTAGCGACTAGCGGGGGGGCCGGGACCCAGTACTTC. Translation gives CASSLATSGGAGTQYF. The J gene is TRBJ2-5, the V gene TRBV7-9; 14 nucleotides align to TRBD2. Germline-derived CDR1 and CDR2 are SEHNR and FQNEAQ (reference sequence). The CDR3 length is 16 residues. V trimming: 0 bases; J trimming: 7 bases; junction bases outside the gene matches: 4.

There are a few counts of this clone. The junction differs from germline at one of its ends, possibly a read error. The rearrangement links TRBV5-4 to TRBJ2-4, with TRBD2 as a possible D gene (6 bases). Germline V gene sequence: CDR1 SGHNT, CDR2 YYREEE (reference sequence). The CDR3 length is 14 residues. The CDR3 region is CASSVAVAKNSQYF. The CDR3 nucleotides read TGTGCCAGCAGCGTAGCGGTAGCCAAAAACAGTCAGTACTTC. The whole variable domain, remainder taken from reference TRBV5-4 and TRBJ2-4, is ETGVTQSPTHLIKTRGQQVTLRCSSQSGHNTVSWYQQALGQGPQFIFQYYREEENGRGNFPPRFSGLQFPNYSSELNVNALELDDSALYLCASSVAVAKNSQYFGAGTRLSVL.

The chain recombines TRBV7-9 with TRBJ2-3, with TRBD2 matching 7 bases. Trimming took 8 bases from V and 6 from J; bases not matched to a gene: 8. CDR3 size: 13 residues. CDR1 is SEHNR, CDR2 FQNEAQ, per germline (reference sequence). The CDR3 here is CASAREGPDTQYF. The CDR3 nucleotides are TGTGCCAGCGCGAGGGAGGGCCCCGATACGCAGTATTTT.

The rearrangement joins TRBV10-3 to TRBJ2-7, with D tentatively TRBD1 (6 bases). Germline lookup yields CDR1 ENHRY and CDR2 SYGVKD. V was clipped by 0 bases and J by 2 bases, with 14 bases between them. There are 16 residues in the CDR3. The CDR3 nucleotides are TGTGCCATCAGTGAGTCAGGGGGTAAGATCACCTACGAGCAGTACTTC. Its translation: CAISESGGKITYEQYF.

The V call is TRBV7-2, the J call TRBJ2-2, with TRBD2 identical over 9 bases. This CDR3 region has 16 residues. Germline V gene data show CDR1 as SGHTA and CDR2 as FQGNSA. V lost 5 bases and J lost 5; bases outside the gene matches: 9. The DNA of the CDR3 is TGTGCCAGCAGCAGGACTAGCGCGTCGTTGACCGGGGAGCTGTTTTTT. This codes for CASSRTSASLTGELFF.

J is TRBJ2-5 and V is TRBV19; D possibly corresponds to TRBD1 (5 bases). Germline CDR1 is LNHDA and CDR2 is SQIVND (reference sequence). The ends were cut back, 5 bases at V and 9 bases at J, with 16 bases in the middle. The CDR3 extends over 13 amino acids. Here the CDR3 DNA reads TGTGCCAGTAGTGCCAGGGTCCTCGGGCCCCAGTACTTC. Amino acid sequence: CASSARVLGPQYF. Variable domain in full (rest from reference TRBV19 and TRBJ2-5): DGGITQSPKYLFRKEGQNVTLSCEQNLNHDAMYWYRQDPGQGLRLIYYSQIVNDFQKGDIAEGYSVSREKKESFPLTVTSAQKNPTAFYLCASSARVLGPQYFGPGTRLLVL.

A remark on this clone: One end of the junction fails to match germline, which may point to a read error. The genes are TRBV7-9 and TRBJ1-1; unclear D gene. This CDR3 comprises 13 residues. The V gene's germline CDR1 is SEHNR and CDR2 FQNEAQ (reference sequence). CDR3 loop: CSSSYPGPTEAFF. The CDR3 DNA reads TGTTCCAGCAGCTACCCGGGTCCTACTGAAGCTTTCTTT.

The V call is TRBV6-5, the J call TRBJ2-7, with 8 positions matching TRBD1. Germline CDR1 MNHEY, CDR2 SVGAGI. The CDR3 runs 14 residues. The trim removed 4 bases at V and 3 bases at J, leaving 5 bases unmatched. The CDR3 DNA sequence: TGTGCCAGCAGTTCCAGGACAGGGTTCTACGAGCAGTACTTC. Translation gives CASSSRTGFYEQYF.

J is TRBJ1-2 and V is TRBV5-4, with D possibly being TRBD1 (6 bases). With 7 bases removed from V and 6 bases from J, the gap between germline ends came to 19 bases. From germline, CDR1 is SGHNT and CDR2 YYREEE (reference sequence). This CDR3 has 14 amino acids. Written as DNA, the CDR3 is TGTGCCAGCTCCTTTTGGGGGGGCATAGATGGCTACACCTTC. Its translation is CASSFWGGIDGYTF.

V is TRBV2 and J is TRBJ1-6; 9 bases are shared with TRBD1. The V segment lost 5 bases and the J segment 7 bases; nucleotides outside the gene matches: 3. The CDR3 length is 14 residues. The V gene's germline CDR1 is SNHLY and CDR2 FYNNEI. CDR3 coding DNA: TGTGCCAGCAGTAAGGACAGGGGCAATTCACCCCTCCACTTT. The encoded protein is CASSKDRGNSPLHF.

This chain connects TRBV5-4 to TRBJ1-1, with D unresolved. Germline V lookup: CDR1 SGHNT, CDR2 YYREEE (reference sequence). V dropped 4 bases and J dropped 1 base, with 11 bases sitting between them. The CDR3 length is 14 residues. The CDR3 protein is CASSLTSGNTEAFF. In nucleotides, the CDR3 is TGTGCCAGCAGCCTTACTTCAGGGAACACTGAAGCTTTCTTT.

V usage is TRBV27 and J usage is TRBJ2-7, with a tentative D call TRBD1 (6 bases). Germline CDR1 and CDR2: MNHEY and SMNVEV (reference sequence). The V gene lost 6 bases and the J gene lost 9 bases, with 15 bases spanning the gap. This CDR3 has 12 amino acids. Written as DNA, the CDR3 is TGTGCCAGCAGAACTGGACAGTGGAGGCAGTACTTC. This codes for CASRTGQWRQYF.

The genes are TRBV7-6 and TRBJ1-4; D is possibly TRBD1 (5 bases). Germline V gives CDR1 SGHVS, CDR2 FNYEAQ. This CDR3 has 17 residues. V was cut by 5 bases and J by 1 base, with 17 bases left in between. The CDR3 loop reads CASSPRAVGQTNEKLFF. CDR3 bases: TGTGCCAGCAGCCCCAGGGCAGTAGGTCAAACTAATGAAAAACTGTTTTTT.

This chain uses TRBV9 with TRBJ1-2; D not certain. The CDR3 extends over 12 amino acids. Trimming shortened V by 0 bases and J by 8 bases, and 8 bases separated the two germline ends. CDR1 and CDR2 (germline): SGDLS, YYNGEE. Here the CDR3 reads CASSVEEGGYTF. The CDR3 DNA sequence: TGTGCCAGCAGCGTAGAGGAGGGCGGCTACACCTTC.

The CDR3, as DNA: TGCGCCAGCAGGCTCAGGCCTAGCGGCACAGATACGCAGTATTTT. Encoded protein: CASRLRPSGTDTQYF. V is TRBV5-1 and J is TRBJ2-3, with a weak D call TRBD2 (6 bases). This CDR3 region has 15 residues. The V end was cut by 5 bases, the J end by 1 base, with 14 bases between. Germline loops: CDR1 SGHRS, CDR2 YFSETQ.